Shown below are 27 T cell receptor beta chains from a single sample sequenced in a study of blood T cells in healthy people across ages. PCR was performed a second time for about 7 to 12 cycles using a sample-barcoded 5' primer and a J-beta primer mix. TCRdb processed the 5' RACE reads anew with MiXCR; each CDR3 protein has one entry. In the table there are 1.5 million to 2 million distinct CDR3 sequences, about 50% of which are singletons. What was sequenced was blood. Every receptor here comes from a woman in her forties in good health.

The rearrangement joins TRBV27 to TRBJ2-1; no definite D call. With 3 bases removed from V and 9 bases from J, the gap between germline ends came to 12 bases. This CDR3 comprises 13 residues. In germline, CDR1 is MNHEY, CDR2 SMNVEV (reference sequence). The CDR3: CASSFSPTTEQFF. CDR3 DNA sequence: TGTGCCAGCAGTTTCTCGCCAACAACTGAGCAGTTCTTC.

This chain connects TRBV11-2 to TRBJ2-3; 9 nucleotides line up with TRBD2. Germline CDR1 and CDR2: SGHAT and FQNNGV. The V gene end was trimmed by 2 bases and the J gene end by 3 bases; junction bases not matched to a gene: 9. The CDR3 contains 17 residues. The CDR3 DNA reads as TGTGCCAGCAGCTTAATGTTTATGCGGGGGGGAACAGATACGCAGTATTTT. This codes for CASSLMFMRGGTDTQYF.

The CDR3 loop reads CASSYGGGPRPDEQYF. The CDR3 nucleotides read TGTGCCAGCAGTTACGGAGGGGGTCCACGTCCCGACGAGCAGTACTTC. V and J are TRBV6-6 and TRBJ2-7; TRBD1 or TRBD2 may be the D gene (6 bases each). Germline assignment: CDR1 MNHNY and CDR2 SVGAGI (reference sequence). Trimming shortened V by 2 bases and J by 5 bases, and 19 bases separated the two germline ends. The CDR3 runs 16 residues.

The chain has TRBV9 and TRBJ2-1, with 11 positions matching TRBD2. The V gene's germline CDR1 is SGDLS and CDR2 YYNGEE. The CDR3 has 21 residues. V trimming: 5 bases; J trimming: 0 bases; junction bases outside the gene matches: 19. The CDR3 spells CASSPGHAGTSGPFSYNEQFF. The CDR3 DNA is TGTGCCAGCAGTCCAGGCCACGCCGGGACTAGCGGACCCTTCTCCTACAATGAGCAGTTCTTC.

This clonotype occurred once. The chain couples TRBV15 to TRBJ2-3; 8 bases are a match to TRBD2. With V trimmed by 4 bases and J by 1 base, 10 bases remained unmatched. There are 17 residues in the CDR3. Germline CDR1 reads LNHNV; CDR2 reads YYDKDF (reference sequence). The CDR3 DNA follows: TGTGCCACCAGCAAATACTATAGCGGGGTCCGCACAGATACGCAGTATTTT. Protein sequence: CATSKYYSGVRTDTQYF.

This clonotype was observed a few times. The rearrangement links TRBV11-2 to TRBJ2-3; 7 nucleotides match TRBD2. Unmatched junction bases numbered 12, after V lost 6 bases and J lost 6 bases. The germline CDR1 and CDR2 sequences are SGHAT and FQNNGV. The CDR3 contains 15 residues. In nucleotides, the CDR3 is TGTGCCAGCAGGAAAGCGGGGTGGGATAGGGATACGCAGTATTTT. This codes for CASRKAGWDRDTQYF. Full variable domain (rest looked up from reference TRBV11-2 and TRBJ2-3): EAGVAQSPRYKIIEKRQSVAFWCNPISGHATLYWYQQILGQGPKLLIQFQNNGVVDDSQLPKDRFSAERLKGVDSTLKIQPAKLEDSAVYLCASRKAGWDRDTQYFGPGTRLTVL.

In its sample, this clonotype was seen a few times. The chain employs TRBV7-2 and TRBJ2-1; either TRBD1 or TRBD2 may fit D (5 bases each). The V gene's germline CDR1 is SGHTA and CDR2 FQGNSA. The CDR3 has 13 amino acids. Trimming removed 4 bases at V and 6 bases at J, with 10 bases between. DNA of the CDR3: TGTGCCAGCAGCTCGGGACCGCGCAATGAGCAGTTCTTC. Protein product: CASSSGPRNEQFF.

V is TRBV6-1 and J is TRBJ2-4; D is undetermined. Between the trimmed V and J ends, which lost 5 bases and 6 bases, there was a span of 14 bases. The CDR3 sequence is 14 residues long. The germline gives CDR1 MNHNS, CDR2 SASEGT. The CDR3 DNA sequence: TGTGCCAGCAGTTCAGATCCCGGCGGAAACATTCAGTACTTC. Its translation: CASSSDPGGNIQYF.

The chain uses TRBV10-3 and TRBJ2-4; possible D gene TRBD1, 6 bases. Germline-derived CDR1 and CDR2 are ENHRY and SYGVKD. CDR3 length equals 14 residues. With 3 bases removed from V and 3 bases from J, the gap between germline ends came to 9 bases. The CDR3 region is CAISEAGDKNIQYF. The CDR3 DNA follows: TGTGCCATCAGTGAAGCAGGGGACAAAAACATTCAGTACTTC.

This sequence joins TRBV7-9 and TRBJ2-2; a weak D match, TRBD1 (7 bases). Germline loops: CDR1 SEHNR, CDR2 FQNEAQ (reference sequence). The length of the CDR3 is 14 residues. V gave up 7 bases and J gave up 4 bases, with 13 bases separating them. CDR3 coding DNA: TGTGCCAGCAACCAGGGGGGCCCCACCGGGGAGCTGTTTTTT. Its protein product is CASNQGGPTGELFF.

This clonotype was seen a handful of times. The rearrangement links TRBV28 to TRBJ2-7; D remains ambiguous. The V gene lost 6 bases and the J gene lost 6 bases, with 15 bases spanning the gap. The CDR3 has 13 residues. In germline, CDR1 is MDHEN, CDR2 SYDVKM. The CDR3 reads CASSLGSLTEQYF. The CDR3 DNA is TGTGCCAGCAGCCTCGGGTCTTTAACCGAGCAGTACTTC. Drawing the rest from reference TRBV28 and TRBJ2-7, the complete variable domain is DVKVTQSSRYLVKRTGEKVFLECVQDMDHENMFWYRQDPGLGLRLIYFSYDVKMKEKGDIPEGYSVSREKKERFSLILESASTNQTSMYLCASSLGSLTEQYFGPGTRLTVT.

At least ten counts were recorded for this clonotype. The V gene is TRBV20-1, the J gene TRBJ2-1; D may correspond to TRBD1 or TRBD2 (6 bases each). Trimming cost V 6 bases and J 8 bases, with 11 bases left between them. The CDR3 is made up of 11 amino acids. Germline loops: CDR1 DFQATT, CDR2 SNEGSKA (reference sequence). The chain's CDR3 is CSASRGDEQFF. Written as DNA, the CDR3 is TGCAGTGCCAGTAGGGGGGATGAGCAGTTCTTC.

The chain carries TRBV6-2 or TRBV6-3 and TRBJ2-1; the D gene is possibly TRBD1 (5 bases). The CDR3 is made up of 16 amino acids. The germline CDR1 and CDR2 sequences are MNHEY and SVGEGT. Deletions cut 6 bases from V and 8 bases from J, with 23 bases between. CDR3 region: CASRPRTPVGVDEQFF. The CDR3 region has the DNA TGTGCCAGCAGACCCCGAACTCCCGTAGGGGTAGATGAGCAGTTCTTC.

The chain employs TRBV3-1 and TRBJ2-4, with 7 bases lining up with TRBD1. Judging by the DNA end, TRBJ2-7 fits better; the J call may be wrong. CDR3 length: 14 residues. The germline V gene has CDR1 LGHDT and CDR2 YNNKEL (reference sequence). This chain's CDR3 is CASSHGDSAYEQYF. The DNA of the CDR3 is TGTGCCAGCAGCCACGGGGACAGTGCCTACGAGCAGTACTTC.

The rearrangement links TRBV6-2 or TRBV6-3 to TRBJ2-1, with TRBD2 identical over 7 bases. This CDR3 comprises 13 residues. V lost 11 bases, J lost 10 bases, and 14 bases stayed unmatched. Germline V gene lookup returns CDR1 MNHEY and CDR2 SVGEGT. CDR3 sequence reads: CAGQAGPSGEQFF. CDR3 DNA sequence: TGTGCCGGGCAAGCGGGGCCCTCGGGGGAGCAGTTCTTC.

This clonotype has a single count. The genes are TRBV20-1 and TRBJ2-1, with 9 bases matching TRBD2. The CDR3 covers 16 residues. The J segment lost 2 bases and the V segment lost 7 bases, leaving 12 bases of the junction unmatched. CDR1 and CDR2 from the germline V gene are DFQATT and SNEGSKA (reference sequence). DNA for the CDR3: TGCAGTGTCGTACGTCTTAGCGGGGGAACCTACAATGAGCAGTTCTTC. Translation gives CSVVRLSGGTYNEQFF.

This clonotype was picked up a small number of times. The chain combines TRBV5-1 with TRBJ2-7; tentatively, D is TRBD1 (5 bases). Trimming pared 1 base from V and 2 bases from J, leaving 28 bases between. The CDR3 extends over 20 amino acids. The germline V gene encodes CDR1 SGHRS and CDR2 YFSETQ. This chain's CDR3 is CASSLLPDVGPDSKTYEQYF. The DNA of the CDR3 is TGCGCCAGCAGCTTGCTTCCGGATGTAGGCCCTGACAGCAAAACCTACGAGCAGTACTTC.

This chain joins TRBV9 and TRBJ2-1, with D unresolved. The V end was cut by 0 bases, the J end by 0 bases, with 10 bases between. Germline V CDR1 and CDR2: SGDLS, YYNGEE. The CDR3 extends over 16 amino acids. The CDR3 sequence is CASSVGGEVSYNEQFF. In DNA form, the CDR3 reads TGTGCCAGCAGCGTAGGTGGCGAGGTCTCCTACAATGAGCAGTTCTTC.

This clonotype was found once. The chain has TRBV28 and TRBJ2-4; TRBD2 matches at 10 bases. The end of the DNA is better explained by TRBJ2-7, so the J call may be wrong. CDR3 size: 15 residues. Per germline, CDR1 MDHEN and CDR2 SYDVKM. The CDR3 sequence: CASSRKLAGSYEQYF. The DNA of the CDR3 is TGTGCCAGCAGCCGTAAACTAGCGGGGTCCTACGAGCAGTACTTC.

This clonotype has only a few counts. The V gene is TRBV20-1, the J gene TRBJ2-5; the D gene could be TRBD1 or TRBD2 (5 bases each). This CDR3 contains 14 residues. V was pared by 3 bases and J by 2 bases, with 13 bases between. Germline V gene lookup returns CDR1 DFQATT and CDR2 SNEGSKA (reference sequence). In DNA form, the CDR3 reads TGCAGTGCTAGGGCGACGGGGCAGCAAGAGACCCAGTACTTC. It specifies CSARATGQQETQYF.

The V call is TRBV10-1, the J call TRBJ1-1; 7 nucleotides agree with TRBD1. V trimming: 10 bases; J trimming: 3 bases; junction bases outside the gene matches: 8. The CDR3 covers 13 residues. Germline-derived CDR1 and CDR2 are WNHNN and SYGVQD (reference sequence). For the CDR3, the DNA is TGCGCCACCCGTTGGGACAGAGACACTGAAGCTTTCTTT. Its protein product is CATRWDRDTEAFF.

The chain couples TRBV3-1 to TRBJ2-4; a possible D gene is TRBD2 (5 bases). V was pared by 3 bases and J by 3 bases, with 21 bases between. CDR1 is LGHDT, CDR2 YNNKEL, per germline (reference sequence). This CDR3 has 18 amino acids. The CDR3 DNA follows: TGTGCCAGCAGCCACCAAAAGGGTGCGCGGGTGGACAAAAACATTCAGTACTTC. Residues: CASSHQKGARVDKNIQYF. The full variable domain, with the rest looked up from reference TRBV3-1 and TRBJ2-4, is DTAVSQTPKYLVTQMGNDKSIKCEQNLGHDTMYWYKQDSKKFLKIMFSYNNKELIINETVPNRFSPKSPDKAHLNLHINSLELGDSAVYFCASSHQKGARVDKNIQYFGAGTRLSVL.

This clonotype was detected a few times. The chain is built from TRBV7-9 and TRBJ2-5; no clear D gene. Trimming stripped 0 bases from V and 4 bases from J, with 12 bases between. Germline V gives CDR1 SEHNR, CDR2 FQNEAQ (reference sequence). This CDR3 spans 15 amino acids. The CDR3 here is CASSLAGNLGETQYF. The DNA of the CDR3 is TGTGCCAGCAGCTTAGCGGGGAACCTCGGAGAGACCCAGTACTTC. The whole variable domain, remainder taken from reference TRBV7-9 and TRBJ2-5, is DTGVSQNPRHKITKRGQNVTFRCDPISEHNRLYWYRQTLGQGPEFLTYFQNEAQLEKSRLLSDRFSAERPKGSFSTLEIQRTEQGDSAMYLCASSLAGNLGETQYFGPGTRLLVL.

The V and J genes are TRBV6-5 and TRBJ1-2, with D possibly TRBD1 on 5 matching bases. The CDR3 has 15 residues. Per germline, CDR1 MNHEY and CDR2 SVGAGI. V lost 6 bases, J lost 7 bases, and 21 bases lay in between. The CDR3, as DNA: TGTGCCAGCAGAGGCGGCCGGGGCAGGGTTGGTGGCTACACCTTC. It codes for CASRGGRGRVGGYTF.

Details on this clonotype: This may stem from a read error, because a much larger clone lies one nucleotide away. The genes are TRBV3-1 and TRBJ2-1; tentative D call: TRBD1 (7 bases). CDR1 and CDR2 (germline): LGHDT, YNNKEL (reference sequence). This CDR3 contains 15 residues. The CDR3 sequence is CAGSFVVQGGNEQFF. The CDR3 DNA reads TGTGCCGGCAGCTTTGTCGTCCAGGGGGGAAATGAGCAGTTCTTC.

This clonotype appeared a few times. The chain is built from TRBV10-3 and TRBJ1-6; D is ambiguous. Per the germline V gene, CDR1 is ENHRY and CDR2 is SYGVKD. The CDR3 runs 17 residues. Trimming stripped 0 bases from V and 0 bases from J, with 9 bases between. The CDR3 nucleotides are TGTGCCATCAGTGAGTCTCTCCCGAGCTCCTATAATTCACCCCTCCACTTT. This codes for CAISESLPSSYNSPLHF.

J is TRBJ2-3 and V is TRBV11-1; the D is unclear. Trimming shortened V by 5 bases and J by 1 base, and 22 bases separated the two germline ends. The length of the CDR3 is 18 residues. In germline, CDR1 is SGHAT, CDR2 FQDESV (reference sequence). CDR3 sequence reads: CASSPRLGSGGGTDTQYF. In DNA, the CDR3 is TGTGCCAGCAGCCCCCGATTAGGGTCAGGTGGGGGCACAGATACGCAGTATTTT.